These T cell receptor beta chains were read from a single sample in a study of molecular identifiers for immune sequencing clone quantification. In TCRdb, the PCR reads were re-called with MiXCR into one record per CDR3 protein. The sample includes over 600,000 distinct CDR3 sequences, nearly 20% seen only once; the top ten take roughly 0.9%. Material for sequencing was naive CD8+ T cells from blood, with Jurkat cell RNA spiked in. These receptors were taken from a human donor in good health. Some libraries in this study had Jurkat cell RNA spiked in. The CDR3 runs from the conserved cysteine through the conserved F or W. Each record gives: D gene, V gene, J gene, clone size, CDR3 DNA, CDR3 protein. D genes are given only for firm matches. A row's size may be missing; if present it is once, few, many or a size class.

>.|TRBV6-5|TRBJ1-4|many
TGTGCCAGCAGTTACTCCCCCCAGAATGAAAAACTGTTTTTT
CASSYSPQNEKLFF
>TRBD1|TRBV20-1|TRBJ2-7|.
TGCAGTGCTAGAGATTTGGCCGGGACAGGTATCTACGAGCAGTGCTTC
CSARDLAGTGIYEQCF
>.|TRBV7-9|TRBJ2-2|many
TGTGCCAGCAGCTTCTGGACAATCACCGGGGAGCTGTTTTTT
CASSFWTITGELFF
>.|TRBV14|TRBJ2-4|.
TGTGCCAGCAGCGTAGGGTCGGTAGCCAAAAACATTCAGTACTTC
CASSVGSVAKNIQYF
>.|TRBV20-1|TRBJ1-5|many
TGCAGTGCTAGCGGCGGAGGGGTCTTGTTCAATCAGCCCCAGCATTTT
CSASGGGVLFNQPQHF
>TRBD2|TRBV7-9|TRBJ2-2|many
TGTGCCAGCAGCTTACTAGCGGGAGACGTCGAGGAGCTGTTTTTT
CASSLLAGDVEELFF
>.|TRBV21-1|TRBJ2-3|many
TGTGCCAGCAGCAAACCCCGGGGAGGCCTACCTGAACACACAGATACGCAGTATTTT
CASSKPRGGLPEHTDTQYF
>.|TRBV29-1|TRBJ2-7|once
TGCAGCGGTGCCGAGACCCACCGCGACGAGCAGTACTTC
CSGAETHRDEQYF
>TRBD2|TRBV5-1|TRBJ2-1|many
TGCGCCAGCAGCGGGGGACTAGCGGGGGACAATGAGCAGTTCTTC
CASSGGLAGDNEQFF
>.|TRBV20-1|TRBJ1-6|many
TGCAGTGCTCCCGGCCTCGGGGTTTCCAATTCACCCCTCCACTTT
CSAPGLGVSNSPLHF
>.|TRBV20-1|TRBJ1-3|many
TGCAGTGCTAGAGAAGGAAACGGAAACACCATATATTTT
CSAREGNGNTIYF
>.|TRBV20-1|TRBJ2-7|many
TGCAGTGCCCCGTATTCAAGCGGTTACCCCTACGAGCAGTACTTC
CSAPYSSGYPYEQYF
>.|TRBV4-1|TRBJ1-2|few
TGCGCCAGCAGCCCAGGGATGAACTATGGCTACACCTTC
CASSPGMNYGYTF
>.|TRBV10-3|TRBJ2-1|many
TGTGCCATCAGCCCATCGGGGAATGAGCAGTTCTTC
CAISPSGNEQFF
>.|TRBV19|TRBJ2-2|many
TGTGCCAGTAGCCAGGGTTCCGGGGAGCTGTTTTTT
CASSQGSGELFF
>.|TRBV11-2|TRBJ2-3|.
TGTGCCAGCAGCTTAATTGACTCGGGCACAGATACGGAGTATTTT
CASSLIDSGTDTEYF
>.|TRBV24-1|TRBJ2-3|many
TGTGCCACCTCCCCAGGCCCGAGACTCGGCACAGATACGCAGTATTTT
CATSPGPRLGTDTQYF
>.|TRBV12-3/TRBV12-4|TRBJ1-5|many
TGTGCCAGCAGTTTAGTGGGACAAGAAACGGTGGAGCCCCAGCATTTT
CASSLVGQETVEPQHF
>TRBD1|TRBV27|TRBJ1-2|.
TGTGCCAGCAGTTACAGCCCAACAGGGGGCCATGGCTACACCTTC
CASSYSPTGGHGYTF
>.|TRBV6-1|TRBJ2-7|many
TGTGCCAGCAGTGAAGTCAGGTACTCCTACGAGCAGTACTTC
CASSEVRYSYEQYF
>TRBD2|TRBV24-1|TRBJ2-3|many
TGTGCCACCAGTGATGCGACTAGCGGGGCAGATACGCAGTATTTT
CATSDATSGADTQYF
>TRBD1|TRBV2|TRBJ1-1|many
TGTGCCAGCAGTGATATTTACCGTCAGGGGGCAGGGGCTGAAGCTTTCTTT
CASSDIYRQGAGAEAFF
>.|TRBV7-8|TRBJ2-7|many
TGTGCCAGCAGCCGACCGCTTGTGCCCTACGAGCAGTACTTC
CASSRPLVPYEQYF
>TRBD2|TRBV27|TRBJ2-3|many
TGTGCCAGCAGTTCCGGACTAGCGGGGACCACAGATACGCAGTATTTT
CASSSGLAGTTDTQYF
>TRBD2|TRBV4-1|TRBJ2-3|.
TGCGCCAGCAGCCAAGATGGGGGGGGGGGAAGGGATACGCAGTATTTT
CASSQDGGGGRDTQYF
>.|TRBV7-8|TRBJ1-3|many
TGTGCCAGCAGCTACGACCCGGACACCATATATTTT
CASSYDPDTIYF
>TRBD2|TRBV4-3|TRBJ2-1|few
TGCGCCAGCAGCCAGATGCTAGCGGGAGGGAGCTACAATGAGCAGTTCTTC
CASSQMLAGGSYNEQFF
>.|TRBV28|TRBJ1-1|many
TGTGCCAGCAGTTTGATCGGGGGCTTGGGCACTGAAGCTTTCTTT
CASSLIGGLGTEAFF
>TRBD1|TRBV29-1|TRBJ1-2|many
TGCAGCGCTATCGACGGACAGGGGCGAGGCTACACCTTC
CSAIDGQGRGYTF
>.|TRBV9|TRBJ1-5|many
TGTGCCAGCAGTGCCTCAGGGATTCAGCCCCAGCATTTT
CASSASGIQPQHF
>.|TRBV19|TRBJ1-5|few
TGTGCCACCCTGGACACGCGGGATAGCAATCAGCCCCAGCATTTT
CATLDTRDSNQPQHF
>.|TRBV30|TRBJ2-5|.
TGTGCCTGGAACGGTGGGGGGGCTTGGGAGACCCAGTACTTC
CAWNGGGAWETQYF
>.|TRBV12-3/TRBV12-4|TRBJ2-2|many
TGTGCCAGCATCCGCAGGGCTGGGGAGCTGTTTTTT
CASIRRAGELFF
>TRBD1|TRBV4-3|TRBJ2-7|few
TGCGCCAGCAGCGGAAGACAGGGGACCCCCTACGAGCAGTACTTC
CASSGRQGTPYEQYF
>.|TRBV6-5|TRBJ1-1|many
TGTGCCAGCAGTTACTATCCCGGGGGGACTGAAGCTTTCTTT
CASSYYPGGTEAFF
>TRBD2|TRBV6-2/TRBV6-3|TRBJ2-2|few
TGTGCCAGCAGCAAACGGACTAGTTCACCCGGGGAGCTGTTTTTT
CASSKRTSSPGELFF
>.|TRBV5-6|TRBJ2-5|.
TGTGCCAGCAGCTTGGAGGAGGGGGGAGAGACCCAGTACTTC
CASSLEEGGETQYF
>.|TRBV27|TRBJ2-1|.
TGTGCCAGCGGGACCGGGCGAGACTCCTACAATGAGCAGTTCTTC
CASGTGRDSYNEQFF
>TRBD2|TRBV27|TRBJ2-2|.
TGTGCCGGCAGTATACTAGCGGGAGGAGATGGCACCGGGGAGCTGTTTTTT
CAGSILAGGDGTGELFF
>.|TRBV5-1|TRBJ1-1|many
TGCGCCAGCAGACCCAGGGACCGACACATGAACACTGAAGCTTTCTTT
CASRPRDRHMNTEAFF
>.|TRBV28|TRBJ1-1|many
TGTGCCAGCAGTCTCGCGGTGCAGGGGACCCCTGAAGCTTTCTTT
CASSLAVQGTPEAFF
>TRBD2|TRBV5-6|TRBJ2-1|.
TGTGCCAGCAGCTTAAGGACTAGTGGGTTGATTGAGCAGTTCTTC
CASSLRTSGLIEQFF
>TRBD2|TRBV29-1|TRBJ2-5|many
TGCAGCGTTGTAGGCGGGAGGGAGGGAGAGACCCAGTACTTC
CSVVGGREGETQYF
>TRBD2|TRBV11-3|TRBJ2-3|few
TGTGCCAGCAGCCCATATAGCGGGAGAGGGGCAGATACGCAGTATTTT
CASSPYSGRGADTQYF
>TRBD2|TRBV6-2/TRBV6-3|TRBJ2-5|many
TGTGCCAGCAGTCTTAGCGGGGCGCTACAAGAGACCCAGTACTTC
CASSLSGALQETQYF
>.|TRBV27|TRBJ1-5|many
TGTGCCAGCGGCATGGGCATTACCAATCAGCCCCAGCATTTT
CASGMGITNQPQHF
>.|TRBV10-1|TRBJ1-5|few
TGCGCCAGCAGTGAGTTAAGTGCAACGGAGGTTTATCAGCCCCAGCATTTT
CASSELSATEVYQPQHF
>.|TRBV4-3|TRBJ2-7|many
TGCGCCAGCAGCCAAGGGACAGACTACGAGCAGTACTTC
CASSQGTDYEQYF